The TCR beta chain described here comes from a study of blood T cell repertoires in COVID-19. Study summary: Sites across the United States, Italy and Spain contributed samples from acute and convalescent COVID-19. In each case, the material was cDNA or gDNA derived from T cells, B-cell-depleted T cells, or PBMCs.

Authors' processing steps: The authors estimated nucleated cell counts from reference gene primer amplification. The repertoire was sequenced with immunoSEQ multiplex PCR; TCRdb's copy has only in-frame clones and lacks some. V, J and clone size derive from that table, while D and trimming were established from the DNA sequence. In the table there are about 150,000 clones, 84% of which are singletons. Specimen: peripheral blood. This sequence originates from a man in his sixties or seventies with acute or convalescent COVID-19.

The chain's CDR3 is CTSSQEPGVNTEAFF. CDR3 nucleotides: TGCACCAGCAGCCAAGAGCCAGGTGTGAACACTGAAGCTTTCTTT. V gene TRBV1 combines with J gene TRBJ1-1; TRBD1, as called in the table, went unchecked against the DNA. TRBV1 constitutes a pseudogene. This CDR3 region has 15 residues.